The rows below give T cell receptor beta chains drawn from one sample of a study of breast tumors, draining lymph nodes, adjacent tissues. A single record per CDR3 protein comes from TCRdb applying MiXCR to the multiplex PCR reads. The repertoire includes more than 100,000 distinct CDR3 sequences, approximately 20% of them detected once, and roughly 2.7% sits in the top ten. The specimen was axillary lymph node tissue. These receptors all stem from a female donor with breast cancer. Some clones in this sample may be carry-over from other donors' samples. Each CDR3 is given with its conserved first and last residue. A D gene is named only where the DNA matches it firmly. Size is omitted from some rows. Given values are once, few, many or a class for expanded clones.

clone size: many; J gene: TRBJ2-1; V gene: TRBV20-1; D gene: TRBD1; CDR3 length: 16; CDR3 DNA: TGCAGTGCTAGAGGGCCTGGACAGGGACTTGGGGATGAGCAGTTCTTC; CDR3 protein: CSARGPGQGLGDEQFF
clone size: many; J gene: TRBJ2-2; V gene: TRBV11-3; D gene: .; CDR3 length: 16; CDR3 DNA: TGTGCCAGCAGCTTGGGGGGAGCGTCTAACACCGGGGAGCTGTTTTTT; CDR3 protein: CASSLGGASNTGELFF
clone size: many; J gene: TRBJ2-7; V gene: TRBV6-1; D gene: TRBD1; CDR3 length: 13; CDR3 DNA: TGTGCCACCGGACAGGTGACCTCCTACGAGCAGTACTTC; CDR3 protein: CATGQVTSYEQYF
clone size: many; J gene: TRBJ2-7; V gene: TRBV5-8; D gene: TRBD1; CDR3 length: 16; CDR3 DNA: TGTGCCAGCAGCCTATACCATCGACAGGGCTCCTACGAGCAGTACTTC; CDR3 protein: CASSLYHRQGSYEQYF
clone size: many; J gene: TRBJ1-2; V gene: TRBV12-3/TRBV12-4; D gene: .; CDR3 length: 13; CDR3 DNA: TGTGCCAGCAGTTTTGGGATTAACTATGGCTACACCTTC; CDR3 protein: CASSFGINYGYTF
clone size: many; J gene: TRBJ2-7; V gene: TRBV4-1; D gene: TRBD1; CDR3 length: 16; CDR3 DNA: TGCGCCAGCAGCCTGGGACAGGGGGCACTAGCCTACGAGCAGTACTTC; CDR3 protein: CASSLGQGALAYEQYF
clone size: .; J gene: TRBJ2-1; V gene: TRBV24-1; D gene: TRBD2; CDR3 length: 16; CDR3 DNA: TGTGCCACCAGCAAGAACTTAGCGGGAGGGCCCGATGGACAGTTCTTC; CDR3 protein: CATSKNLAGGPDGQFF
clone size: many; J gene: TRBJ2-3; V gene: TRBV7-2; D gene: .; CDR3 length: 14; CDR3 DNA: TGTGCCAGCAGCGCCAGCAGGGCGGGAGATACGCAGTATTTT; CDR3 protein: CASSASRAGDTQYF
clone size: .; J gene: TRBJ1-2; V gene: TRBV6-2/TRBV6-3; D gene: TRBD1; CDR3 length: 14; CDR3 DNA: TGTGCCAGCAGTTACTCCGGAGACAGGGGGGTCTCCACCTTC; CDR3 protein: CASSYSGDRGVSTF
clone size: few; J gene: TRBJ1-5; V gene: TRBV6-1; D gene: .; CDR3 length: 15; CDR3 DNA: TGTGCCAGCAGTCAGCCTACGGACCGTAATCAGCCCCAGCATTTT; CDR3 protein: CASSQPTDRNQPQHF
clone size: many; J gene: TRBJ2-1; V gene: TRBV4-1; D gene: TRBD2; CDR3 length: 17; CDR3 DNA: TGCGCCAGCAGCCAAGATCGAATGGGAGGGCCGGGAAATGAGCAGTTCTTC; CDR3 protein: CASSQDRMGGPGNEQFF